These 6 T cell receptor beta chains were sequenced from one sample in a study of T-cell reconstitution after alpha-beta-depleted transplantation in children. The TCRbeta library incorporated unique molecular identifiers. MiXCR, run by TCRdb on the PCR reads, gives a single entry per CDR3 protein. This repertoire shows about 200,000 distinct CDR3 sequences, roughly 6.6% found once; its top ten account for just over 5.5%. Sequenced material: PBMCs, taken before TCRalphabeta/CD19-depleted stem cell transplant. These receptors were taken from a boy under 10 years old with acute lymphoblastic leukemia, due to receive a stem cell transplant.

The chain joins TRBV6-5 to TRBJ1-6, with 7 positions matching TRBD1. This CDR3 is 15 amino acids long. The V and J ends lost 4 bases and 5 bases, in that order; junction bases with no gene match: 5. Looked up from germline, CDR1 is MNHEY and CDR2 is SVGAGI. The chain's CDR3 is CASSSRTGDNSPLHF. In DNA, the CDR3 is TGTGCCAGCAGTTCCCGAACAGGGGATAATTCACCCCTCCACTTT.

This clonotype was recorded at least ten times. The chain employs TRBV18 and TRBJ2-5; D call uncertain. Germline V gene data show CDR1 as KGHSH and CDR2 as LQKENI. There are 16 residues in the CDR3. V lost 2 bases, J lost 5 bases, and 18 bases lay in between. Here the CDR3 reads CASSPGNPGIFETQYF. Here the CDR3 DNA reads TGTGCCAGCTCACCAGGAAATCCGGGTATATTCGAGACCCAGTACTTC.

This clonotype was counted at least ten times. The J gene is TRBJ1-2, the V gene TRBV28; weak D call: TRBD1 (5 bases). CDR1 is MDHEN, CDR2 SYDVKM, per germline. The V end was cut by 4 bases, the J end by 3 bases, with 9 bases between. This CDR3 has 13 amino acids. CDR3 loop: CASSYGGDYGYTF. The CDR3 bases are TGTGCCAGCAGTTACGGAGGGGACTATGGCTACACCTTC.

This clonotype was counted many times. The chain has TRBV14 and TRBJ2-7; D uncertain. The CDR3 covers 14 residues. V was pared by 0 bases and J by 3 bases, with 9 bases between. Germline values: CDR1 SGHDN, CDR2 FVKESK. The CDR3 region is CASSQEAGYYEQYF. The CDR3, as DNA: TGTGCCAGCAGCCAAGAGGCCGGGTACTACGAGCAGTACTTC.

This clonotype was detected many times. The V and J genes are TRBV29-1 and TRBJ2-1; D gene ambiguous. Per germline, CDR1 SQVTM and CDR2 ANQGSEA. CDR3 length: 13 residues. Trimming shortened V by 3 bases and J by 4 bases, and 10 bases separated the two germline ends. The CDR3 sequence is CSVEGRVYNEQFF. CDR3 nucleotides: TGCAGCGTTGAGGGTAGGGTTTACAATGAGCAGTTCTTC.

The sample holds many counts of this clonotype. The chain uses TRBV7-9 and TRBJ2-5; tentatively, D is TRBD2 (6 bases). The CDR3 is 14 residues long. The ends were cut back, 3 bases at V and 0 bases at J, with 8 bases in the middle. Germline CDR1 reads SEHNR; CDR2 reads FQNEAQ (reference sequence). This chain's CDR3 is CASSFREYQETQYF. Written as DNA, the CDR3 is TGTGCCAGCAGCTTTCGGGAGTACCAAGAGACCCAGTACTTC.